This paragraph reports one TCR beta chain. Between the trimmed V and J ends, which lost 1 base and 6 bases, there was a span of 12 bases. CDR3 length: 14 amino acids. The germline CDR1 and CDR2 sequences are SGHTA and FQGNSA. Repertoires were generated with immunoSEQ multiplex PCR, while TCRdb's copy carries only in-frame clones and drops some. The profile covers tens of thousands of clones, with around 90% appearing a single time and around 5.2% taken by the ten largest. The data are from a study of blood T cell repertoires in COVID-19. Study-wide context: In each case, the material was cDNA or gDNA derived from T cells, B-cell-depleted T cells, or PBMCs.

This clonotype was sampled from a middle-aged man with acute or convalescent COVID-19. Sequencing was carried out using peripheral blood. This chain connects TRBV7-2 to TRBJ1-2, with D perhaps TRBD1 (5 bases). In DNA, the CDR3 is TGTGCCAGCAGCTTAGGGGGGAGGGACGATGGCTACACCTTC. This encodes CASSLGGRDDGYTF.